The rows below give T cell receptor beta chains drawn from one sample of a study of blood T cell repertoires in COVID-19. Generated by immunoSEQ multiplex PCR, the TCRdb table keeps only in-frame clones and is missing some. The sample records about 210,000 clones, more than 75% being singletons. The sequencing input was peripheral blood. The receptors come from a woman older than 75 with acute or convalescent COVID-19. Both conserved end residues are part of each CDR3. Each record gives: clone size, J gene, D gene, V gene, CDR3 DNA, CDR3 protein. D genes are given only for firm matches. Expanded clones are given a class, and other clones once, few, many or no size at all.

clone size: .; J gene: TRBJ1-6; D gene: .; V gene: TRBV7-8; CDR3 DNA: TGTGCCAGCAGCTCGGAGTGGGGGCGCTTGGGTTCACCCCTCCACTTT; CDR3 protein: CASSSEWGRLGSPLHF
clone size: .; J gene: TRBJ1-1; D gene: .; V gene: TRBV2; CDR3 DNA: TGTGCCAGCGGGGTACAGGGCCTGAACACTGAAGCTTTCTTT; CDR3 protein: CASGVQGLNTEAFF
clone size: .; J gene: TRBJ1-4; D gene: .; V gene: TRBV7-2; CDR3 DNA: TGTGCCAGCAGCTTAGTAGGAACTTCAGGGCTTAAGAATGAAAAACTGTTTTTT; CDR3 protein: CASSLVGTSGLKNEKLFF
clone size: .; J gene: TRBJ1-2; D gene: .; V gene: TRBV7-9; CDR3 DNA: TGTGCCAGCAGCTTATATCCGCAGGGCTACACCTTC; CDR3 protein: CASSLYPQGYTF
clone size: .; J gene: TRBJ1-2; D gene: .; V gene: TRBV29-1; CDR3 DNA: TGCAGCGTCGTAACAGGGATATGGGGCTACACCTTC; CDR3 protein: CSVVTGIWGYTF
clone size: .; J gene: TRBJ2-5; D gene: TRBD1; V gene: TRBV24-1; CDR3 DNA: TGTGCCACCAGTGATTTGGGTCCGACAGGGGGCTTGCAGACCCAGTACTTC; CDR3 protein: CATSDLGPTGGLQTQYF
clone size: .; J gene: TRBJ2-1; D gene: TRBD2; V gene: TRBV5-1; CDR3 DNA: TGCGCCAGCAGCCCGGGACTAGCGGGATCTGCCGTCCACAATGAGCAGTTCTTC; CDR3 protein: CASSPGLAGSAVHNEQFF
clone size: .; J gene: TRBJ2-7; D gene: .; V gene: TRBV28; CDR3 DNA: TGTGCCAGCAGGGTACAGGGAAAGGACGAGCAGTACTTC; CDR3 protein: CASRVQGKDEQYF
clone size: .; J gene: TRBJ1-2; D gene: TRBD1; V gene: TRBV5-4; CDR3 DNA: TGTGCCAGCAGCCTCGGACAGGGGGCTTCTAACTATGGCTACACCTTC; CDR3 protein: CASSLGQGASNYGYTF
clone size: .; J gene: TRBJ2-3; D gene: TRBD2; V gene: TRBV5-1; CDR3 DNA: TGCGCCAGCAGCTTCGGTTTGGCGGGGGAAATGACAGATACGCAGTATTTT; CDR3 protein: CASSFGLAGEMTDTQYF
clone size: .; J gene: TRBJ2-7; D gene: .; V gene: TRBV7-2; CDR3 DNA: TGTGCCAGCAGCTATGGCTTCGGGGGCGAGCAGTACTTC; CDR3 protein: CASSYGFGGEQYF
clone size: .; J gene: TRBJ2-2; D gene: TRBD2; V gene: TRBV15; CDR3 DNA: TGTGCCACCAGCAGAGATAGCGGGAGGACCGGGGAGCTGTTTTTT; CDR3 protein: CATSRDSGRTGELFF
clone size: .; J gene: TRBJ1-6; D gene: .; V gene: TRBV9; CDR3 DNA: TGTGCCAGCAGCCCTAACCTCGGACAGAGGAATTCACCCCTCCACTTT; CDR3 protein: CASSPNLGQRNSPLHF
clone size: once; J gene: TRBJ2-2; D gene: TRBD2; V gene: TRBV28; CDR3 DNA: TGTGCCAGCAGACTAGCGGGACCCACCGGGGAGCTGTTTTTT; CDR3 protein: CASRLAGPTGELFF
clone size: .; J gene: TRBJ2-7; D gene: TRBD2; V gene: TRBV18; CDR3 DNA: TGTGCCAGCTCACCGCAAGCGACGGGAGGGCCTAACGAGCAGTACTTC; CDR3 protein: CASSPQATGGPNEQYF
clone size: .; J gene: TRBJ1-5; D gene: .; V gene: TRBV6-6; CDR3 DNA: TGTGCCAGCAGTAATGGACAACTCAATCAGCCCCAGCATTTT; CDR3 protein: CASSNGQLNQPQHF
clone size: .; J gene: TRBJ2-2; D gene: TRBD2; V gene: TRBV19; CDR3 DNA: TGTGCCAGTAAAATCGTAGCGGGAAACACCGGGGAGCTGTTTTTT; CDR3 protein: CASKIVAGNTGELFF
clone size: .; J gene: TRBJ1-5; D gene: .; V gene: TRBV9; CDR3 DNA: TGTGCCAGCAGCGGGACAGACGTTAATCAGCCCCAGCATTTT; CDR3 protein: CASSGTDVNQPQHF
clone size: .; J gene: TRBJ1-2; D gene: .; V gene: TRBV15; CDR3 DNA: TGTGCCACCAGCAGAGAGGCCTCCTATGGCTACACCTTC; CDR3 protein: CATSREASYGYTF
clone size: .; J gene: TRBJ2-6; D gene: .; V gene: TRBV5-1; CDR3 DNA: TGCGCCAGCAGCCCTATTGCCCCCGGAGGGGTCAACGTCCTGACTTTC; CDR3 protein: CASSPIAPGGVNVLTF
clone size: .; J gene: TRBJ2-7; D gene: TRBD2; V gene: TRBV7-2; CDR3 DNA: TGTGCCAGCAGCCATACTAGCGGCTTAGGAGGGGAGCAGTACTTC; CDR3 protein: CASSHTSGLGGEQYF
clone size: few; J gene: TRBJ1-2; D gene: .; V gene: TRBV2; CDR3 DNA: TGTGCCAGCAGTGGCGCCGGGTTAGGCTATGGCTACACCTTC; CDR3 protein: CASSGAGLGYGYTF
clone size: once; J gene: TRBJ1-1; D gene: .; V gene: TRBV6-5; CDR3 DNA: TGTGCCAGCAGTTATACAGCGGACACTGAAGCTTTCTTT; CDR3 protein: CASSYTADTEAFF
clone size: .; J gene: TRBJ1-4; D gene: TRBD1; V gene: TRBV14; CDR3 DNA: TGTGCCAGCAGCCAACGTCGGACAGGGACGGAAAAACTGTTTTTT; CDR3 protein: CASSQRRTGTEKLFF
clone size: .; J gene: TRBJ2-3; D gene: .; V gene: TRBV5-1; CDR3 DNA: TGCGCCAGCAGCCGTGGGAGGAGCCTGGGAGATACGCAGTATTTT; CDR3 protein: CASSRGRSLGDTQYF
clone size: .; J gene: TRBJ2-2; D gene: .; V gene: TRBV2; CDR3 DNA: TGTGCCAGCAGTGAAACGAGGGCTGAGCTGTTTTTT; CDR3 protein: CASSETRAELFF
clone size: once; J gene: TRBJ2-1; D gene: TRBD2; V gene: TRBV6-1; CDR3 DNA: TGTGCCAGCAGTGAAGGACTAGCGGGAGGTAACTACAATGAGCAGTTCTTC; CDR3 protein: CASSEGLAGGNYNEQFF
clone size: .; J gene: TRBJ1-3; D gene: TRBD1; V gene: TRBV7-8; CDR3 DNA: TGTGCCAGCAGAGGACAGGGGGAGGAAGGCACCATATATTTT; CDR3 protein: CASRGQGEEGTIYF
clone size: .; J gene: TRBJ2-2; D gene: .; V gene: TRBV4-2; CDR3 DNA: TGTGCCAGCAGCCAATCAGCGAACACCGGGGAGCTGTTTTTT; CDR3 protein: CASSQSANTGELFF
clone size: .; J gene: TRBJ2-1; D gene: .; V gene: TRBV5-1; CDR3 DNA: TGCGCCAGCAGCTTGATCCGCAGCAATCAGGGGCACGGCCGGGAGTTCTTC; CDR3 protein: CASSLIRSNQGHGREFF
clone size: .; J gene: TRBJ2-5; D gene: .; V gene: TRBV20-1; CDR3 DNA: TGCAGTGCTAGACAGAAAGAGACCCAGTACTTC; CDR3 protein: CSARQKETQYF
clone size: .; J gene: TRBJ1-6; D gene: TRBD1; V gene: TRBV10-3; CDR3 DNA: TGTGCCATCAGTGAGATTACAGGGGGTAATTCACCCCTCCACTTT; CDR3 protein: CAISEITGGNSPLHF